The rows below give T cell receptor beta chains drawn from one sample of a study of response to subunit inactivated influenza vaccine. A single record per CDR3 protein comes from TCRdb applying MiXCR to the RT-PCR reads. The repertoire holds hundreds of thousands of distinct CDR3 sequences, with approximately 15% as singletons. The sample in question was PBMCs from blood, obtained around two weeks before vaccination. These receptors originate from a man aged 45-65 years who received an inactivated influenza vaccine. CDR3s include the opening cysteine and the closing phenylalanine or tryptophan. Each record gives: D gene, J gene, V gene, clone size, CDR3 protein, CDR3 DNA. A D gene is named only where the DNA matches it firmly. Expanded clones are given a class, and other clones once, few, many or no size at all.

d_gene: -; j_gene: TRBJ2-1; v_gene: TRBV7-2; abundance: -; CDR3aa: CASSFRRGSDEQFF; CDR3nt: TGTGCCAGCAGCTTCCGGCGGGGAAGTGATGAGCAGTTCTTC
d_gene: TRBD2; j_gene: TRBJ2-7; v_gene: TRBV20-1; abundance: -; CDR3aa: CSARPPGTSGVYEQYF; CDR3nt: TGCAGTGCTAGACCCCCCGGGACTAGCGGGGTCTACGAGCAGTACTTC
d_gene: TRBD1; j_gene: TRBJ2-1; v_gene: TRBV2; abundance: few; CDR3aa: CASSVRTGKNEQFF; CDR3nt: TGTGCCAGCAGCGTGAGGACAGGGAAAAATGAGCAGTTCTTC
d_gene: -; j_gene: TRBJ2-3; v_gene: TRBV29-1; abundance: few; CDR3aa: CSGGVIGVGTDTQYF; CDR3nt: TGCAGCGGCGGGGTGATAGGGGTTGGCACAGATACGCAGTATTTT
d_gene: TRBD1; j_gene: TRBJ1-1; v_gene: TRBV5-6; abundance: -; CDR3aa: CASSLVGGPEAFF; CDR3nt: TGTGCCAGCAGCTTGGTAGGGGGCCCGGAAGCTTTCTTT
d_gene: -; j_gene: TRBJ2-7; v_gene: TRBV7-2; abundance: -; CDR3aa: CASSLDPAPYEQYF; CDR3nt: TGTGCCAGCAGCTTAGATCCGGCCCCCTACGAGCAGTACTTC
d_gene: TRBD1; j_gene: TRBJ1-2; v_gene: TRBV12-3/TRBV12-4; abundance: few; CDR3aa: CASSFGDAGTGFYGYTF; CDR3nt: TGTGCCAGCAGTTTTGGGGACGCCGGGACAGGGTTTTATGGCTACACCTTC
d_gene: TRBD1; j_gene: TRBJ2-1; v_gene: TRBV6-1; abundance: -; CDR3aa: CATTPGQELNEQFF; CDR3nt: TGTGCCACCACACCGGGACAGGAATTAAATGAGCAGTTCTTC
d_gene: -; j_gene: TRBJ2-1; v_gene: TRBV14; abundance: -; CDR3aa: CASSSRGDHEQFF; CDR3nt: TGTGCCAGCAGCTCCCGGGGAGATCATGAGCAGTTCTTC
d_gene: TRBD1; j_gene: TRBJ2-2; v_gene: TRBV12-3/TRBV12-4; abundance: -; CDR3aa: CASQSGTGRTGELFF; CDR3nt: TGTGCCAGCCAGTCCGGGACAGGGAGAACCGGGGAGCTGTTTTTT
d_gene: TRBD1; j_gene: TRBJ2-2; v_gene: TRBV24-1; abundance: few; CDR3aa: CATRAGTDNTGELFF; CDR3nt: TGTGCCACCCGAGCCGGGACAGACAACACCGGGGAGCTGTTTTTT
d_gene: TRBD2; j_gene: TRBJ2-1; v_gene: TRBV6-2/TRBV6-3; abundance: many; CDR3aa: CASSYSGLAVTPYNEQFF; CDR3nt: TGTGCCAGCAGTTACTCAGGCCTAGCGGTTACGCCGTACAATGAGCAGTTCTTC
d_gene: -; j_gene: TRBJ1-2; v_gene: TRBV4-1; abundance: few; CDR3aa: CASSPAKGGYGYTF; CDR3nt: TGCGCCAGCAGCCCCGCCAAGGGAGGCTATGGCTACACCTTC
d_gene: -; j_gene: TRBJ2-3; v_gene: TRBV7-6; abundance: few; CDR3aa: CASSLGHVDTQYF; CDR3nt: TGTGCCAGCAGCTTAGGGCATGTAGATACGCAGTATTTT
d_gene: TRBD1; j_gene: TRBJ2-6; v_gene: TRBV9; abundance: many; CDR3aa: CASSAGTGRVGANVLTF; CDR3nt: TGTGCCAGCAGCGCGGGGACAGGGAGGGTTGGGGCCAACGTCCTGACTTTC
d_gene: TRBD2; j_gene: TRBJ2-3; v_gene: TRBV5-1; abundance: -; CDR3aa: CASSLRTSGGIDTQYF; CDR3nt: TGCGCCAGCAGCTTACGGACTAGCGGGGGGATAGATACGCAGTATTTT
d_gene: -; j_gene: TRBJ1-1; v_gene: TRBV7-9; abundance: few; CDR3aa: CASSRGAGAPEAFF; CDR3nt: TGTGCCAGCAGCCGAGGGGCGGGGGCCCCTGAAGCTTTCTTT
d_gene: -; j_gene: TRBJ1-1; v_gene: TRBV15; abundance: many; CDR3aa: CATSSTTGNTEAFF; CDR3nt: TGTGCCACCAGCAGCACGACAGGTAACACTGAAGCTTTCTTT
d_gene: -; j_gene: TRBJ2-5; v_gene: TRBV29-1; abundance: -; CDR3aa: CSASTTGQETQYF; CDR3nt: TGCAGCGCATCTACCACAGGGCAAGAGACCCAGTACTTC
d_gene: TRBD1; j_gene: TRBJ2-7; v_gene: TRBV7-9; abundance: many; CDR3aa: CASSSYRGNEQYF; CDR3nt: TGTGCCAGCAGCTCGTACAGGGGAAACGAGCAGTACTTC
d_gene: -; j_gene: TRBJ2-7; v_gene: TRBV29-1; abundance: -; CDR3aa: CSVGPRDRAYEQYF; CDR3nt: TGCAGCGTTGGCCCCCGGGACCGGGCTTACGAGCAGTACTTC
d_gene: -; j_gene: TRBJ2-5; v_gene: TRBV6-1; abundance: once; CDR3aa: CASRGYRVTETQYF; CDR3nt: TGTGCCAGCAGGGGTTACAGGGTAACTGAGACCCAGTACTTC
d_gene: TRBD2; j_gene: TRBJ2-5; v_gene: TRBV9; abundance: -; CDR3aa: CASNKRSGRGETQYF; CDR3nt: TGTGCCAGCAACAAAAGGAGCGGGAGAGGAGAGACCCAGTACTTC
d_gene: -; j_gene: TRBJ1-2; v_gene: TRBV7-9; abundance: few; CDR3aa: CASTDMGRVPGYTF; CDR3nt: TGTGCCAGCACCGATATGGGGCGGGTTCCTGGCTACACCTTC
d_gene: -; j_gene: TRBJ1-4; v_gene: TRBV7-9; abundance: many; CDR3aa: CASSLWRSGNEKLFF; CDR3nt: TGTGCCAGCAGCTTGTGGCGGTCAGGCAATGAAAAACTGTTTTTT
d_gene: -; j_gene: TRBJ2-7; v_gene: TRBV4-2; abundance: few; CDR3aa: CASSQDSRDTEQYF; CDR3nt: TGTGCCAGCAGCCAAGACTCCCGGGACACCGAGCAGTACTTC
d_gene: TRBD2; j_gene: TRBJ2-3; v_gene: TRBV12-3/TRBV12-4; abundance: few; CDR3aa: CASSWTSGRSDTQYF; CDR3nt: TGTGCCAGCAGTTGGACTAGCGGGAGATCAGATACGCAGTATTTT
d_gene: TRBD1; j_gene: TRBJ2-7; v_gene: TRBV6-1; abundance: -; CDR3aa: CASTPLGQGYEQYF; CDR3nt: TGTGCCAGCACCCCTCTGGGACAGGGCTACGAGCAGTACTTC
d_gene: TRBD2; j_gene: TRBJ2-2; v_gene: TRBV2; abundance: few; CDR3aa: CASGAGRTNTGELFF; CDR3nt: TGTGCCAGCGGAGCGGGGCGAACTAACACCGGGGAGCTGTTTTTT
d_gene: TRBD1; j_gene: TRBJ1-2; v_gene: TRBV10-3; abundance: few; CDR3aa: CAIREGTGKNYGYTF; CDR3nt: TGTGCCATCAGGGAAGGGACAGGGAAGAACTATGGCTACACCTTC
d_gene: TRBD2; j_gene: TRBJ2-7; v_gene: TRBV12-3/TRBV12-4; abundance: -; CDR3aa: CASSRGGPHEQYF; CDR3nt: TGTGCCAGCAGCCGGGGGGGCCCCCACGAGCAGTACTTC
d_gene: TRBD1; j_gene: TRBJ2-7; v_gene: TRBV5-1; abundance: -; CDR3aa: CASSFGDSRSYEQYF; CDR3nt: TGCGCCAGCAGCTTCGGGGACAGCCGATCCTACGAGCAGTACTTC
d_gene: -; j_gene: TRBJ1-1; v_gene: TRBV20-1; abundance: -; CDR3aa: CSAAQGVNTEAFF; CDR3nt: TGCAGCGCCGCACAAGGGGTGAACACTGAAGCTTTCTTT
d_gene: -; j_gene: TRBJ2-6; v_gene: TRBV3-1; abundance: few; CDR3aa: CASSPRGANVLTF; CDR3nt: TGTGCCAGCAGCCCGAGGGGGGCCAACGTCCTGACTTTC
d_gene: TRBD1; j_gene: TRBJ2-7; v_gene: TRBV12-3/TRBV12-4; abundance: -; CDR3aa: CASRGTVGLYKQYF; CDR3nt: TGTGCCAGCCGTGGGACAGTGGGCCTGTATAAGCAGTACTTC
d_gene: -; j_gene: TRBJ2-2; v_gene: TRBV11-2; abundance: many; CDR3aa: CASSSLRGNTGELFF; CDR3nt: TGTGCCAGCAGCTCCTTGCGGGGAAACACCGGGGAGCTGTTTTTT
d_gene: TRBD2; j_gene: TRBJ2-5; v_gene: TRBV28; abundance: few; CDR3aa: CASASPGGRARETQYF; CDR3nt: TGTGCGAGCGCATCCCCTGGCGGGAGGGCTCGGGAGACCCAGTACTTC
d_gene: -; j_gene: TRBJ1-2; v_gene: TRBV24-1; abundance: -; CDR3aa: CATSDHKSGRPASYGYTF; CDR3nt: TGTGCCACCAGTGATCACAAAAGTGGGCGACCTGCGAGCTATGGCTACACCTTC
d_gene: TRBD1; j_gene: TRBJ2-5; v_gene: TRBV7-9; abundance: -; CDR3aa: CASSRRDRGETQYF; CDR3nt: TGTGCCAGCAGCCGCCGGGACAGGGGAGAGACCCAGTACTTC
d_gene: -; j_gene: TRBJ1-3; v_gene: TRBV4-1; abundance: few; CDR3aa: CASSRGHGRNSGNTIYF; CDR3nt: TGCGCCAGCAGCCGAGGACACGGCCGCAACTCTGGAAACACCATATATTTT
d_gene: -; j_gene: TRBJ1-4; v_gene: TRBV9; abundance: -; CDR3aa: CASSVAEGEGKLFF; CDR3nt: TGTGCCAGCAGCGTAGCTGAAGGGGAGGGAAAACTGTTTTTT
d_gene: -; j_gene: TRBJ2-2; v_gene: TRBV20-1; abundance: few; CDR3aa: CSAISGNTGELFF; CDR3nt: TGCAGTGCTATATCCGGGAACACCGGGGAGCTGTTTTTT
d_gene: TRBD2; j_gene: TRBJ2-1; v_gene: TRBV11-3; abundance: -; CDR3aa: CASSQGTSGGAYEQFF; CDR3nt: TGTGCCAGCAGCCAGGGGACTAGCGGGGGGGCGTATGAGCAGTTCTTC
d_gene: -; j_gene: TRBJ2-7; v_gene: TRBV5-1; abundance: many; CDR3aa: CASSLEQGENEQYF; CDR3nt: TGCGCCAGCAGCTTGGAACAGGGCGAGAACGAGCAGTACTTC
d_gene: -; j_gene: TRBJ1-6; v_gene: TRBV10-3; abundance: -; CDR3aa: CAISEGWTAYNSPLHF; CDR3nt: TGTGCCATCAGTGAAGGTTGGACAGCGTATAATTCACCCCTCCACTTT
d_gene: TRBD2; j_gene: TRBJ2-3; v_gene: TRBV20-1; abundance: -; CDR3aa: CSAPGRGSTDTQYF; CDR3nt: TGCAGTGCCCCGGGGCGGGGGAGCACAGATACGCAGTATTTT
d_gene: TRBD1; j_gene: TRBJ2-3; v_gene: TRBV7-2; abundance: many; CDR3aa: CASSSPGLRGTATQYF; CDR3nt: TGTGCCAGCAGCTCGCCCGGGCTCAGGGGGACGGCTACGCAGTATTTT
d_gene: -; j_gene: TRBJ2-5; v_gene: TRBV5-1; abundance: -; CDR3aa: CASSPTWKGETQYF; CDR3nt: TGCGCCAGCAGCCCTACATGGAAAGGAGAGACCCAGTACTTC